These T cell receptor beta chains were read from a single sample in a study of memory CD8 T cells in hepatitis C reinfection. Profiled with immunoSEQ multiplex PCR; TCRdb holds only in-frame clones, not every one. The table has 45,000 to 65,000 clones, 85% to 90% seen once. The sequenced sample consisted of naive CD8+ T cells sorted from blood. Every receptor here comes from a man aged 18 to 35 with hepatitis C virus infection. Each CDR3 is given with its conserved first and last residue. A D gene is named only where the DNA matches it firmly. The size entry is marked missing in some rows and otherwise reads once, few, many or a size class.

>TRBJ1-5|NA|NA|TRBV7-3
CASSPGSNQPQHF
TGTGCCAGCAGTCCCGGGTCAAATCAGCCCCAGCATTTT
>TRBJ1-1|NA|NA|TRBV7-8
CASSLDGTEAFF
TGTGCCAGCAGCTTAGACGGGACAGAAGCTTTCTTT
>TRBJ2-5|TRBD1|NA|TRBV4-1
CASSLGTGVETQYF
TGCGCCAGCAGCCTTGGGACAGGGGTAGAGACCCAGTACTTC
>TRBJ2-7|NA|NA|TRBV6-5
CASSPTSDRDEQYF
TGTGCCAGCAGTCCAACCTCCGATCGGGACGAGCAGTACTTC
>TRBJ2-7|NA|NA|TRBV2
CASNGGQNYEQYF
TGTGCCAGCAACGGGGGGCAAAACTACGAGCAGTACTTC
>TRBJ1-3|TRBD1|NA|TRBV2
CASSPTGGSGNTIYF
TGTGCCAGCAGTCCTACAGGGGGCTCTGGAAACACCATATATTTT
>TRBJ2-7|TRBD1|NA|TRBV11-2
CASSFAGTAYEQYF
TGTGCCAGCAGCTTCGCCGGGACAGCCTACGAGCAGTACTTC
>TRBJ2-1|NA|few|TRBV29-1
CSVVSNEQFF
TGCAGCGTAGTGAGTAATGAGCAGTTCTTC
>TRBJ1-6|NA|NA|TRBV6-5
CASSRGGNSPLHF
TGTGCCAGCAGTCGCGGCGGTAATTCACCCCTCCACTTT
>TRBJ1-6|TRBD1|NA|TRBV19
CASSIGNRGTSPLHF
TGTGCCAGTAGTATCGGCAACAGGGGAACTTCACCCCTCCACTTT
>TRBJ2-7|TRBD2|NA|TRBV7-6
CASSLYRASGLREQYF
TGTGCCAGCAGCCTTTATAGGGCTAGCGGACTCAGGGAGCAGTACTTC
>TRBJ2-3|NA|NA|TRBV30
CAWKDSEDTQYF
TGTGCCTGGAAAGACAGCGAAGATACGCAGTATTTT
>TRBJ2-7|NA|NA|TRBV19
CASSTDNRYEQYF
TGTGCCAGTAGTACCGACAACCGCTACGAGCAGTACTTC